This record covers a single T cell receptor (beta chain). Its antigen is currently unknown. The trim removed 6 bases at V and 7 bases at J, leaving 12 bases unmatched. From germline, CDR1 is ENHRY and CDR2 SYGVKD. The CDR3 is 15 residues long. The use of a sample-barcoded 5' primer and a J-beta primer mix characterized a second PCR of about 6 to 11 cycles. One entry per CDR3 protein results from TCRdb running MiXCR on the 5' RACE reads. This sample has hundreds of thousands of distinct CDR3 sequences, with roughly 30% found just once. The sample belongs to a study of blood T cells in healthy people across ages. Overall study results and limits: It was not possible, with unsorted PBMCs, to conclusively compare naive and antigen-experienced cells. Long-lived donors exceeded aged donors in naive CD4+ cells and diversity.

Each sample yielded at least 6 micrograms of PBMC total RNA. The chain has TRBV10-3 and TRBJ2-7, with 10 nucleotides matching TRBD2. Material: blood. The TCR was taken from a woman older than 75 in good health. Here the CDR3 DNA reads TGTGCCATCAGGTCGGCTAGCGGGAGTTTGGGTGAGCAGTACTTC. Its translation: CAIRSASGSLGEQYF.